Each of the 5 T cell receptor beta chains below was sequenced from the same sample in a study of cytomegalovirus exposure and HLA in healthy donors. In the PCR, 60 Vbeta and 13 Jbeta primers were used. TCRdb's copy holds only in-frame clones and misses some; the assay was immunoSEQ multiplex PCR. The sample lists 100,000 to 150,000 clones; 60% to 85% were seen once. Sequenced material: PBMCs. The receptors were sampled from a human donor in good health.

The rearrangement links TRBV5-1 to TRBJ2-5, with D maybe TRBD2 (5 bases). Matching the DNA end better, TRBJ2-7 makes the J call doubtful. The germline CDR1 and CDR2 sequences are SGHRS and YFSETQ. This CDR3 spans 13 amino acids. The CDR3 loop is CASSTRETYEQYF. CDR3 nucleotide sequence: TGCGCCAGCAGCACCCGGGAAACCTACGAGCAGTACTTC.

The rearrangement links TRBV7-3 to TRBJ2-5; D is possibly TRBD1 (7 bases). The J call could be wrong; TRBJ2-7 is a better fit for the DNA end. The CDR3 extends over 15 amino acids. CDR1 is SGHTA and CDR2 is FQGTGA in the germline V gene. The chain's CDR3 is CASSLAAGQYYEQYF. As DNA, the CDR3 is TGTGCCAGCAGCTTAGCGGCGGGACAGTACTACGAGCAGTACTTC.

This chain links TRBV5-1 with TRBJ1-2; D is undetermined. The CDR3 spans 15 residues. V gave up 4 bases and J gave up 8 bases, with 21 bases separating them. The germline CDR1 and CDR2 sequences are SGHRS and YFSETQ. The CDR3 DNA is TGCGCCAGCAGCGTGCAACGCTCGGGATCGGGAGGCTACACCTTC. It is translated as CASSVQRSGSGGYTF.

This clone was recorded only once. The chain carries TRBV5-1 and TRBJ1-2; D might be TRBD1 (6 bases). V dropped 4 bases and J dropped 5 bases, with 18 bases sitting between them. CDR1 and CDR2 from the germline V gene are SGHRS and YFSETQ. The CDR3 has 15 residues. In nucleotides, the CDR3 is TGCGCCAGCAGCCCGGCTTTAGGCCAGGGGTATGGCTACACCTTC. It translates to CASSPALGQGYGYTF. The entire variable domain, with the rest obtained from reference TRBV5-1 and TRBJ1-2, is as follows: KAGVTQTPRYLIKTRGQQVTLSCSPISGHRSVSWYQQTPGQGLQFLFEYFSETQRNKGNFPGRFSGRQFSNSRSEMNVSTLELGDSALYLCASSPALGQGYGYTFGSGTRLTVV.

The J gene is TRBJ1-3, the V gene TRBV11-2; D is unresolved. Germline V gene data show CDR1 as SGHAT and CDR2 as FQNNGV. V was shortened by 5 bases and J by 0 bases, with 11 bases between the two germline ends. This CDR3 region has 15 residues. The CDR3 nucleotides are TGTGCCAGCAGCACCCACTCCCGCTCTGGAAACACCATATATTTT. It codes for CASSTHSRSGNTIYF.